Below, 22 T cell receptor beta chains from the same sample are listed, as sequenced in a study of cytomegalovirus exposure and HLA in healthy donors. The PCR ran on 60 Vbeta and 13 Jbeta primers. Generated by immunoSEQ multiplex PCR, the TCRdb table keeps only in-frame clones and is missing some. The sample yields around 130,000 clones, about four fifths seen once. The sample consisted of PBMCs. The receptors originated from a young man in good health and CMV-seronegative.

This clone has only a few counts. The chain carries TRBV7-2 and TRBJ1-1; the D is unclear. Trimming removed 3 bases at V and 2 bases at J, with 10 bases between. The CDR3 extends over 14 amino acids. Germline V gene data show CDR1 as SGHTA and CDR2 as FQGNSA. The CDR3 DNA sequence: TGTGCCAGCAGCTTTCGACTGACTAACACTGAAGCTTTCTTT. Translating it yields CASSFRLTNTEAFF.

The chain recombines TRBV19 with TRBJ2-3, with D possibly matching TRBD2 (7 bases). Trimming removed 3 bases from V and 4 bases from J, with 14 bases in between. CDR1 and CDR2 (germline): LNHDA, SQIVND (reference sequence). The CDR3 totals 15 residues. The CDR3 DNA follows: TGTGCCAGTAGTATCCTGGGGGGGCTCCCAGATACGCAGTATTTT. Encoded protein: CASSILGGLPDTQYF.

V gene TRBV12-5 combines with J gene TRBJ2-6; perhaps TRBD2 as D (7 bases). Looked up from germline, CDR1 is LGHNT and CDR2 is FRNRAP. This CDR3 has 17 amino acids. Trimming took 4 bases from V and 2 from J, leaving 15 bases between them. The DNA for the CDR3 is TGTGCTAGTGGTTCCCTGGGGGGGGGCGCTGGGGCCAACGTCCTGACTTTC. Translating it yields CASGSLGGGAGANVLTF. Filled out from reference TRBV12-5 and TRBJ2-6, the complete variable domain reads DARVTQTPRHKVTEMGQEVTMRCQPILGHNTVFWYRQTMMQGLELLAYFRNRAPLDDSGMPKDRFSAEMPDATLATLKIQPSEPRDSAVYFCASGSLGGGAGANVLTFGAGSRLTVL.

CDR3: CASSSTTGLSGANVLTF. CDR3 sequence (DNA): TGCGCCAGCAGCTCTACGACAGGCCTCTCTGGGGCCAACGTCCTGACTTTC. The V call is TRBV5-1, the J call TRBJ2-6, with D possibly matching TRBD1 (6 bases). From germline, CDR1 is SGHRS and CDR2 YFSETQ. This CDR3 region has 17 residues. Trimming took 3 bases from V and 0 from J, leaving 13 bases between them.

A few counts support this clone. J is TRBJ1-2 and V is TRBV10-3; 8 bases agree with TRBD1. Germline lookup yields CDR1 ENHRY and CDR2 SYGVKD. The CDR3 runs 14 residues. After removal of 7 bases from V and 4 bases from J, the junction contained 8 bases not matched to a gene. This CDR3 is CAINNPGTGYGYTF. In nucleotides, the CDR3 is TGTGCCATCAATAATCCCGGGACAGGCTATGGCTACACCTTC.

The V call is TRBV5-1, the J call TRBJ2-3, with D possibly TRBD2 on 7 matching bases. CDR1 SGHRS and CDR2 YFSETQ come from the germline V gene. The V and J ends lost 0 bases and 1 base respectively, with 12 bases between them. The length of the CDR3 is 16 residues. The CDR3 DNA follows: TGCGCCAGCAGCTTGGTGGGGGGGGCGCGCACAGATACGCAGTATTTT. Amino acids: CASSLVGGARTDTQYF.

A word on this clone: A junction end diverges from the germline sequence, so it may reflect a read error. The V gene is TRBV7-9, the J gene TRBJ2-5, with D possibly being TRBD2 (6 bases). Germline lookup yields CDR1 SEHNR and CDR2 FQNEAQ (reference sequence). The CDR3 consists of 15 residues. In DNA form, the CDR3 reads TGTGCCAGCAGCCTAGCGTCTAGACTAAAAGAGACCCAGTACTTC. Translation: CASSLASRLKETQYF.

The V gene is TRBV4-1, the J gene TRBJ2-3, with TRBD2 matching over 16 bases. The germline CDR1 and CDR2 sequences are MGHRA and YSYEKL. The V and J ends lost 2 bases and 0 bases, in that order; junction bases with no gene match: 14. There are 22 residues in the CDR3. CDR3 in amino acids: CASSQLGLAGGYGFGSTDTQYF. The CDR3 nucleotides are TGCGCCAGCAGCCAACTGGGACTAGCGGGGGGGTATGGATTCGGCAGCACAGATACGCAGTATTTT.

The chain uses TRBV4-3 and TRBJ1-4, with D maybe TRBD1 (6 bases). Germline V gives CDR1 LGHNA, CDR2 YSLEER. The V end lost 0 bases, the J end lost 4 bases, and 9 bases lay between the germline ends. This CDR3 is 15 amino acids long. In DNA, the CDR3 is TGCGCCAGCAGCCAAGATCTAGGGGGTAATGAAAAACTGTTTTTT. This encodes CASSQDLGGNEKLFF.

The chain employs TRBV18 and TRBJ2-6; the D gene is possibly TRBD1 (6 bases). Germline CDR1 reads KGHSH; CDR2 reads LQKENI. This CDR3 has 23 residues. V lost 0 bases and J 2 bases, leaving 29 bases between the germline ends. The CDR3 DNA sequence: TGTGCCAGCTCACCACCCCTATTGTACCTAGAGGCGCGCCCAGGGGCTGGGGCCAACGTCCTGACTTTC. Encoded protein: CASSPPLLYLEARPGAGANVLTF.

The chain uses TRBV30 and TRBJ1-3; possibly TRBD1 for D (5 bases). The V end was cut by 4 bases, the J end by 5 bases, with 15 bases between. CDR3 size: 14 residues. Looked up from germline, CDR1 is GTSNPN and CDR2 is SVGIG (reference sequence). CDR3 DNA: TGTGCCTGGACTGAGGTGGCAGGGCGAAACACCATATATTTT. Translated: CAWTEVAGRNTIYF. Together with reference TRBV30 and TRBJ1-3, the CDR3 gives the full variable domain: SQTIHQWPATLVQPVGSPLSLECTVEGTSNPNLYWYRQAAGRGLQLLFYSVGIGQISSEVPQNLSASRPQDRQFILSSKKLLLSDSGFYLCAWTEVAGRNTIYFGEGSWLTVV.

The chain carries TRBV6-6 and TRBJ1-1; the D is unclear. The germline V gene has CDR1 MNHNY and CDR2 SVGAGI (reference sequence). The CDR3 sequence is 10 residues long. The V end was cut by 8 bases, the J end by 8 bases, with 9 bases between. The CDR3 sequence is CASRRGEAFF. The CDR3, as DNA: TGTGCCAGCCGTCGAGGGGAAGCTTTCTTT.

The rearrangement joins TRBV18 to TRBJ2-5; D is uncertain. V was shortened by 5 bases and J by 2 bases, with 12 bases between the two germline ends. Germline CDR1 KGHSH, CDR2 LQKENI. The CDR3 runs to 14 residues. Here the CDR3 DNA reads TGTGCCAGCTCAGACCTACAGCATCAAGAGACCCAGTACTTC. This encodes CASSDLQHQETQYF.

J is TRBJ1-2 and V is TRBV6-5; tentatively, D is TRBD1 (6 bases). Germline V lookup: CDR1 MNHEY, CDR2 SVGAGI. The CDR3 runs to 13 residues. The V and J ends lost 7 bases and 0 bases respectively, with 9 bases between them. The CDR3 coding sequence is TGTGCCAGCACGGACAGAGCTAACTATGGCTACACCTTC. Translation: CASTDRANYGYTF.

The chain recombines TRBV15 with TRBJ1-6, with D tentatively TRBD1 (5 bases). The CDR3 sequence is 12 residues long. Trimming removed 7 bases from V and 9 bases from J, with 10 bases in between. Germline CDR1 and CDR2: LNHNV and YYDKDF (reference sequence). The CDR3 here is CATKRDPSPLHF. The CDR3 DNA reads TGTGCCACCAAGCGGGACCCTTCACCCCTCCACTTT.

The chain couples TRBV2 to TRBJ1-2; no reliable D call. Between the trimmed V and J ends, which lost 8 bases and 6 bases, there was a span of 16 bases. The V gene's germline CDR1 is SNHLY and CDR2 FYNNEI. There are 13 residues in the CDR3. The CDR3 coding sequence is TGTGCCAGCGGGAAGGGAGAGGGTCATGGCTACACCTTC. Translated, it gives CASGKGEGHGYTF.

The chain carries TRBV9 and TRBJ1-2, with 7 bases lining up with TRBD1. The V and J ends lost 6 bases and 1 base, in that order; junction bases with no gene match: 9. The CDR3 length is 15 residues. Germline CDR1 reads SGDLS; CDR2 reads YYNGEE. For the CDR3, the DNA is TGTGCCAGCACGGCGGGGCAGGGGGATAACTATGGCTACACCTTC. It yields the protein CASTAGQGDNYGYTF.

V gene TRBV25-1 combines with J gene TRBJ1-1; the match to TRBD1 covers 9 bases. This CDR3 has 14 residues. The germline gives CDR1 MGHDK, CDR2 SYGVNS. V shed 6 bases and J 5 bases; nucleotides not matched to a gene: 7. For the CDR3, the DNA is TGTGCCAGCAGCCCGGGACAGGGCTGGACTGAAGCTTTCTTT. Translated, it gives CASSPGQGWTEAFF. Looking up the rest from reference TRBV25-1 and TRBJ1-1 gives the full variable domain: EADIYQTPRYLVIGTGKKITLECSQTMGHDKMYWYQQDPGMELHLIHYSYGVNSTEKGDLSSESTVSRIRTEHFPLTLESARPSHTSQYLCASSPGQGWTEAFFGQGTRLTVV.

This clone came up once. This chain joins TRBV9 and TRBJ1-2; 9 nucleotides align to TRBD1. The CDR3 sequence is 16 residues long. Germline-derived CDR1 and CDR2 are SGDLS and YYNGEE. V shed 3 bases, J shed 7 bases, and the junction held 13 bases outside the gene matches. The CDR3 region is CASSATGTGGKGGYTF. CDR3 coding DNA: TGTGCCAGCAGCGCTACTGGTACAGGGGGCAAGGGTGGCTACACCTTC.

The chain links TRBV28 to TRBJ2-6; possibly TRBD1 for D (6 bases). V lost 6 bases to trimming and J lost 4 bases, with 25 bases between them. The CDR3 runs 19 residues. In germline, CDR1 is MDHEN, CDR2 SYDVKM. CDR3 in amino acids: CASRPPGTPYAWGANVLTF. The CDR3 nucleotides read TGTGCCAGCAGACCCCCCGGGACACCCTATGCGTGGGGGGCCAACGTCCTGACTTTC.

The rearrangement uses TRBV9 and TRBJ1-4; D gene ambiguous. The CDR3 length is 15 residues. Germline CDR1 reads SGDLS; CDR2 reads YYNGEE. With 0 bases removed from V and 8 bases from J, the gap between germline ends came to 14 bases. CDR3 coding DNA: TGTGCCAGCAGCGTAGACTCGGGAGATCTAGAAAAACTGTTTTTT. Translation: CASSVDSGDLEKLFF.

CDR3 DNA sequence: TGTGCCAGCAGCCGAAGACAGGGAACTGAAGCTTTCTTT. Protein product: CASSRRQGTEAFF. This sequence joins TRBV11-2 and TRBJ1-1, with TRBD1 matching 7 bases. The CDR3 totals 13 residues. Trimming took 5 bases from V and 5 from J; bases not matched to a gene: 5. Germline V CDR1 and CDR2: SGHAT, FQNNGV.